This T cell receptor beta chain was documented in a study of T cells expressing NK-cell markers (TCRdb year 2020). About the study as a whole: TCR beta-chain repertoires were profiled in sorted CD3+CD56+NKG2C+, CD3+CD56+NKG2C- and CD3+CD56-NKG2C+ T-cell subsets from several donors. Of the eight sequenced donors, seven were found to be HCMV-seropositive and one was found to be HCMV-seronegative. The eight sequenced donors were randomly selected healthy volunteers, three men and five women. Libraries were sequenced as 2 x 150 bp reads on Illumina HiSeq 2000/2500, MiSeq or NextSeq. Summary of the overall study and its limitations: Those dominant clonotypes were again the most abundant among CD3+CD56-NKG2C+ cells in a handful of donors, at roughly 25-60.1%. Whether the expanded NKG2C-expressing T cell clones were specific for HCMV antigens was left unclear. In five to seven donors, the dominant CD3+CD56+NKG2C+ clonotypes were found to rank among the top 10 CD8+ clonotypes and to make up roughly 1.0-7.5% of CD8+ T cells.

From the germline V gene (reference sequence), CDR1 is LGHDT and CDR2 is YNNKEL. Counted from cysteine to phenylalanine, this CDR3 has 14 amino acids. The DNA is not on file. Notes on this clonotype: Its antigen is still unknown.

Reads for this sample came from an Illumina HiSeq 2000. TCR beta cDNA libraries were made by 5'RACE template switching that added a universal primer site and unique molecular identifiers. Synthesis of cDNA was primed from the TCR beta constant segment and was followed by two consecutive PCR amplification steps. The study's processing was this. MIGEC handled demultiplexing of the reads and grouping by UMI, while MiTCR was used to assemble and quantify clonotypes. To exclude erroneous sequences, only TCR cDNA sequences supported by at least two reads were retained. The tcR package was used for downstream repertoire analysis, with clonotypes matched between fractions based on CDR3 nucleotide sequence plus V segment. VDJmatch was used to annotate antigen specificity against VDJdb, with one amino acid substitution in CDR3 allowed. TCRdb reprocessed the public reads and reports one entry per CDR3 protein sequence, without DNA. TCRdb's processing, not the authors' own work, is the source of the V and J calls. The sample's records list about 390,000 distinct CDR3 sequences. Around 11% of the sample is held by the ten biggest clonotypes.

HCMV serostatus was determined by detecting HCMV-specific IgG in serum with a commercial ELISA kit. Ficoll density gradient centrifugation was used to isolate peripheral blood mononuclear cells from blood. This clonotype originated in a woman in her forties or fifties in good health. Donor details come from another sample of the same person, matched by shared clones. Sequenced: blood T cells: a sorted CD56 or NKG2C T cell subset, CD4+ or CD8+ T cells, or bulk PBMC T cells (not recorded which). The sequence joins TRBV3-1 to TRBJ1-1; the TCRdb D gene call, TRBD1, has no DNA to confirm it. This receptor has the CDR3 CASSQAGAGTEAFF.